A selection of T cell receptor beta chains follows, all from one sample in a study of blood T cell repertoires in COVID-19. Clones were sequenced by immunoSEQ multiplex PCR, and TCRdb holds only the in-frame ones, with some missing. The sample consists of some 150,000 clones, 60% to 80% of them appearing once. Sequencing input: peripheral blood. The receptors come from a woman aged 50 to 60 with active or convalescent COVID-19. CDR3s include the opening cysteine and the closing phenylalanine or tryptophan. Each record gives: V gene, J gene, clone size, D gene, CDR3 DNA, CDR3 protein. A D gene is named only where the DNA matches it firmly. Clone size is given for some rows only: seen once, a few or many times, or a class if the clone is expanded.

V gene: TRBV6-5; J gene: TRBJ1-4; clone size: once; D gene: -; CDR3 DNA: TGTGCCAGCAGTCTGAGAATTTACGGTGAAAAACTGTTTTTT; CDR3 protein: CASSLRIYGEKLFF
V gene: TRBV19; J gene: TRBJ2-5; clone size: -; D gene: -; CDR3 DNA: TGTGCCAGTAGTATCGGGGCAGGGGTCCAAGAGACCCAGTACTTC; CDR3 protein: CASSIGAGVQETQYF
V gene: TRBV7-2; J gene: TRBJ2-5; clone size: -; D gene: -; CDR3 DNA: TGTGCCAGCAGCTTGGGGGGTGCTAAAGAGACCCAGTACTTC; CDR3 protein: CASSLGGAKETQYF
V gene: TRBV29-1; J gene: TRBJ1-1; clone size: -; D gene: TRBD1; CDR3 DNA: TGCAGCGTTCCGGGACAGGGGATTTCCACTGAAGCTTTCTTT; CDR3 protein: CSVPGQGISTEAFF
V gene: TRBV28; J gene: TRBJ2-7; clone size: few; D gene: TRBD1; CDR3 DNA: TGTGCCAGCAGGACTCAGGGGGCCCCCTACGAGCAGTACTTC; CDR3 protein: CASRTQGAPYEQYF
V gene: TRBV3-1/TRBV3-2; J gene: TRBJ1-1; clone size: -; D gene: TRBD1; CDR3 DNA: TGTGCCAGCAGCCCCTGGACAGGGGGAAGAGAAGCTTTCTTT; CDR3 protein: CASSPWTGGREAFF
V gene: TRBV7-3; J gene: TRBJ2-7; clone size: -; D gene: -; CDR3 DNA: TGTGCCAGCAGCCAGGGGCCAGCGATCTCCTACGAGCAGTACTTC; CDR3 protein: CASSQGPAISYEQYF
V gene: TRBV13; J gene: TRBJ1-2; clone size: once; D gene: -; CDR3 DNA: TGTGCCAGCAGCTTAGGCCGGGGGGGCGGTCTTGGCTACACCTTC; CDR3 protein: CASSLGRGGGLGYTF
V gene: TRBV7-8; J gene: TRBJ2-2; clone size: -; D gene: -; CDR3 DNA: TGTGCCAGCAGCTTAGTTAGCGCCAACACCGGGGAGCTGTTTTTT; CDR3 protein: CASSLVSANTGELFF
V gene: TRBV7-2; J gene: TRBJ2-2; clone size: -; D gene: TRBD1; CDR3 DNA: TGTGCCAGCAGCCTCCCGACAGGGGCGAACACCGGGGAGCTGTTTTTT; CDR3 protein: CASSLPTGANTGELFF
V gene: TRBV10-3; J gene: TRBJ2-4; clone size: -; D gene: -; CDR3 DNA: TGTGCCATCAGTGATATGAGTCTCAAAAACATTCAGTACTTC; CDR3 protein: CAISDMSLKNIQYF
V gene: TRBV28; J gene: TRBJ1-6; clone size: -; D gene: TRBD1; CDR3 DNA: TGTGCCAGCAGTTTTAGGCCGGGACAGCAAAATTCACCCCTCCACTTT; CDR3 protein: CASSFRPGQQNSPLHF
V gene: TRBV5-4; J gene: TRBJ2-7; clone size: -; D gene: TRBD1; CDR3 DNA: TGTGCCAGCAGCTTGGTGGGGACAGGGGACCACGAGCAGTACTTC; CDR3 protein: CASSLVGTGDHEQYF
V gene: TRBV19; J gene: TRBJ1-3; clone size: -; D gene: -; CDR3 DNA: TGTGCCAGTAGTATGATCCAGGACCGGGAAAACACCATATATTTT; CDR3 protein: CASSMIQDRENTIYF
V gene: TRBV27; J gene: TRBJ1-6; clone size: -; D gene: -; CDR3 DNA: TGTGCCAGCAGCCTAAGCTCCTATAATTCACCCCTCCACTTT; CDR3 protein: CASSLSSYNSPLHF
V gene: TRBV7-9; J gene: TRBJ1-2; clone size: -; D gene: -; CDR3 DNA: TGTGCCAGCAGCTTAGAAACAGGGAGGGGAGGTGGCTACACCTTC; CDR3 protein: CASSLETGRGGGYTF
V gene: TRBV20-1; J gene: TRBJ2-1; clone size: -; D gene: TRBD2; CDR3 DNA: TGCAGTGCTAGTGGGCTAGCGGGAGCATTTGAGCAGTTCTTC; CDR3 protein: CSASGLAGAFEQFF
V gene: TRBV27; J gene: TRBJ1-6; clone size: few; D gene: -; CDR3 DNA: TGTGCCAGCAGTCCCTCGGCAGGGGTGGGTAATTCACCCCTCCACTTT; CDR3 protein: CASSPSAGVGNSPLHF
V gene: TRBV5-1; J gene: TRBJ2-5; clone size: -; D gene: TRBD1; CDR3 DNA: TGCGCCAGCAGCTGGAACCCAACAGGGGCCGAAGAGACCCAGTACTTC; CDR3 protein: CASSWNPTGAEETQYF
V gene: TRBV6-5; J gene: TRBJ1-6; clone size: -; D gene: TRBD1; CDR3 DNA: TGTGCCAGCAGTTACCGGACAGGCGATTCACCCCTCCACTTT; CDR3 protein: CASSYRTGDSPLHF
V gene: TRBV2; J gene: TRBJ2-7; clone size: -; D gene: TRBD1; CDR3 DNA: TGTGCCAGCAGGGGACAGGGTGTATCCTACGAGCAGTACTTC; CDR3 protein: CASRGQGVSYEQYF
V gene: TRBV29-1; J gene: TRBJ1-1; clone size: -; D gene: -; CDR3 DNA: TGCAGCGCTAGGACATCTCCTCGGACTGAAGCTTTCTTT; CDR3 protein: CSARTSPRTEAFF
V gene: TRBV6-5; J gene: TRBJ2-7; clone size: -; D gene: -; CDR3 DNA: TGTGCCAGCGTAGACTTGGGGAGCTTCTACGAGCAGTACTTC; CDR3 protein: CASVDLGSFYEQYF
V gene: TRBV7-8; J gene: TRBJ2-4; clone size: -; D gene: -; CDR3 DNA: TGTGCCAGCAGCCCAGGGGGGAACATTCAGTACTTC; CDR3 protein: CASSPGGNIQYF
V gene: TRBV9; J gene: TRBJ2-2; clone size: -; D gene: TRBD2; CDR3 DNA: TGTGCCAGCAGCTCACGGACTAGCGGACGAACCGGGGAGCTGTTTTTT; CDR3 protein: CASSSRTSGRTGELFF
V gene: TRBV19; J gene: TRBJ1-2; clone size: -; D gene: TRBD1; CDR3 DNA: TGTGCCAGTACTCTATCCGGGACAGGGGCCTATGGCTACACCTTC; CDR3 protein: CASTLSGTGAYGYTF
V gene: TRBV4-2; J gene: TRBJ1-2; clone size: once; D gene: -; CDR3 DNA: TGTGCCAGCAGCCTAGACAGGTCCCATGGGGGCTACACCTTC; CDR3 protein: CASSLDRSHGGYTF
V gene: TRBV7-2; J gene: TRBJ2-3; clone size: few; D gene: TRBD1; CDR3 DNA: TGTGCCAGCAGCTTAGGACCCAGGGGGCTACGCACAGATACGCAGTATTTT; CDR3 protein: CASSLGPRGLRTDTQYF
V gene: TRBV6-1; J gene: TRBJ1-2; clone size: few; D gene: TRBD1; CDR3 DNA: TGTGCCAGCAGTGACCAACAGGGGGCGGACTATGGCTACACCTTC; CDR3 protein: CASSDQQGADYGYTF
V gene: TRBV5-1; J gene: TRBJ2-5; clone size: -; D gene: TRBD1; CDR3 DNA: TGCGCCAGCAGCACAGGACAGGGAGGCCAGGAGACCCAGTACTTC; CDR3 protein: CASSTGQGGQETQYF
V gene: TRBV2; J gene: TRBJ1-6; clone size: -; D gene: TRBD1; CDR3 DNA: TGTGCCAGCAGGAGAGGGGACAGGGCTAATTCACCCCTCCACTTT; CDR3 protein: CASRRGDRANSPLHF
V gene: TRBV7-2; J gene: TRBJ2-1; clone size: few; D gene: TRBD1; CDR3 DNA: TGTGCCAGCAGCTTGGGACAGTTCAATGAGCAGTTCTTC; CDR3 protein: CASSLGQFNEQFF
V gene: TRBV19; J gene: TRBJ1-3; clone size: -; D gene: -; CDR3 DNA: TGTGCCAGTAGTCTGAGGACAGCTGGAAACACCATATATTTT; CDR3 protein: CASSLRTAGNTIYF
V gene: TRBV11-1; J gene: TRBJ2-7; clone size: -; D gene: TRBD2; CDR3 DNA: TGTGCCAGCAGCCCGAGGACTAGCGGGTCCTACGAGCAGTACTTC; CDR3 protein: CASSPRTSGSYEQYF
V gene: TRBV5-5; J gene: TRBJ1-2; clone size: -; D gene: TRBD1; CDR3 DNA: TGTGCCAGCAGCCCGGGGACAGTCAATGGCTACACCTTC; CDR3 protein: CASSPGTVNGYTF
V gene: TRBV5-1; J gene: TRBJ2-5; clone size: few; D gene: -; CDR3 DNA: TGCGCCAGCAGCTTGGCGACATTCGGGGTTTTGCAAGAGACCCAGTACTTC; CDR3 protein: CASSLATFGVLQETQYF
V gene: TRBV24-1; J gene: TRBJ2-1; clone size: -; D gene: TRBD2; CDR3 DNA: TGTGCCACCAGTGATTCGGGTTATACTAGCGGCAATGAGCAGTTCTTC; CDR3 protein: CATSDSGYTSGNEQFF
V gene: TRBV7-2; J gene: TRBJ1-2; clone size: -; D gene: -; CDR3 DNA: TGTGCCAGCAGCTTGGTAGCGGCAGGCTATGGCTACACCTTC; CDR3 protein: CASSLVAAGYGYTF
V gene: TRBV29-1; J gene: TRBJ2-7; clone size: -; D gene: TRBD2; CDR3 DNA: TGCAGCGTGCCAGTCGGGCGGGAGGAAGGAGAGCAGTACTTC; CDR3 protein: CSVPVGREEGEQYF
V gene: TRBV27; J gene: TRBJ1-6; clone size: -; D gene: -; CDR3 DNA: TGTGCCAGCAGTTTATCACCAGGGTCCTATAATTCACCCCTCCACTTT; CDR3 protein: CASSLSPGSYNSPLHF
V gene: TRBV6-5; J gene: TRBJ1-1; clone size: -; D gene: TRBD1; CDR3 DNA: TGTGCCAGCAGTTACGTGACAGGGGATAAGAACACTGAAGCTTTCTTT; CDR3 protein: CASSYVTGDKNTEAFF